This T cell receptor (beta chain) is drawn from a study of shared clonotypes between healthy human individuals. Study overall: Researchers assigned three CD4 naive, three CD4 memory, two CD8 naive and one CD8 memory plate to each donor.

Remarks on this clone: The antigen is not known.

The investigators split CD4+ cells into a CD45RA+ naive subset and a CD45RA-negative memory subset. Study findings and constraints: Estimated richness was generally greater in naive than memory subsets. Against clonotypes common to all four donors, non-shared ones had lower generation probabilities.

Sequencing was performed with immunoSEQ multiplex PCR; in TCRdb, only in-frame clones are kept and a portion is missing. The sample has 2.3 million or so clones; over 85% are singletons. CDR3 size: 12 residues. Per germline, CDR1 MNHEY and CDR2 SVGAGI. The V and J ends lost 7 bases and 7 bases respectively, with 10 bases between them. The sequenced sample was naive CD4+ T cells from PBMCs. This sample's subset: CD45RA+ positively selected. The TCR comes from a man younger than 30 in good health. Some clones in this sample may be carry-over from other donors' samples. The chain carries TRBV6-5 and TRBJ1-4, with D possibly being TRBD1 (6 bases). DNA of the CDR3: TGTGCCAGCATGGGGGCAGGTGAAAAACTGTTTTTT. This sequence encodes CASMGAGEKLFF.